Presented here are 8 T cell receptor beta chains from one specimen sequenced in a study of chemoradiotherapy in HPV16-positive cancers. Measured with immunoSEQ multiplex PCR; TCRdb has only the in-frame clones, and not every one. The sample shows 53,000 or so clones, roughly nine tenths of them seen only once. Sequenced material: blood, taken from a patient who underwent chemoradiotherapy. These receptors were obtained from a human donor with HPV-associated anogenital cancer.

V gene TRBV2 combines with J gene TRBJ1-5, with 7 bases fitting TRBD1. Looked up from germline, CDR1 is SNHLY and CDR2 is FYNNEI. J gave up 5 bases and V 4 bases, and 8 bases lay outside the gene matches. The CDR3 contains 15 residues. In nucleotides, the CDR3 is TGTGCCAGCAGTGGAAGTAGAGGGGGCCATCAGCCCCAGCATTTT. Translated, it gives CASSGSRGGHQPQHF. The full variable domain, completed using reference TRBV2 and TRBJ1-5, is EPEVTQTPSHQVTQMGQEVILRCVPISNHLYFYWYRQILGQKVEFLVSFYNNEISEKSEIFDDQFSVERPDGSNFTLKIRSTKLEDSAMYFCASSGSRGGHQPQHFGDGTRLSIL.

This clone was detected only once. The chain joins TRBV9 to TRBJ2-1; D could derive from TRBD1 or TRBD2 (6 bases each). Between the trimmed V and J ends, which lost 0 bases and 9 bases, there was a span of 7 bases. Germline CDR1 reads SGDLS; CDR2 reads YYNGEE. This CDR3 contains 12 residues. Here the CDR3 DNA reads TGTGCCAGCAGCGTAGAGGGGGGTGAGCAGTTCTTC. Translation gives CASSVEGGEQFF.

The chain combines TRBV10-1 with TRBJ1-1; perhaps TRBD1 as D (6 bases). The V and J ends lost 8 bases and 4 bases respectively, with 14 bases between them. The CDR3 runs to 13 residues. CDR1 WNHNN and CDR2 SYGVQD come from the germline V gene (reference sequence). Here the CDR3 reads CASFRAGVTEAFF. The CDR3 nucleotides read TGCGCCAGCTTTAGGGCAGGGGTCACTGAAGCTTTCTTT.

The chain combines TRBV7-9 with TRBJ1-4; no clear D gene. The germline V gene has CDR1 SEHNR and CDR2 FQNEAQ (reference sequence). CDR3 length: 12 residues. V lost 4 bases and J lost 8, with 8 bases in between. The CDR3 region has the DNA TGTGCCAGCAGCTCCCGAAGGGAAAAACTGTTTTTT. Translating gives CASSSRREKLFF.

The chain is built from TRBV7-3 and TRBJ2-2; no reliable D call. The CDR3 is 13 amino acids. The V gene lost 3 bases and the J gene lost 0 bases, with 2 bases spanning the gap. Germline V gives CDR1 SGHTA, CDR2 FQGTGA. The CDR3 nucleotides are TGTGCCAGCAGCTTCTCGAACACCGGGGAGCTGTTTTTT. As protein: CASSFSNTGELFF.

V is TRBV9 and J is TRBJ2-5, with 8 bases lining up with TRBD2. Unmatched junction bases numbered 6, after V lost 0 bases and J lost 2 bases. The CDR3 is 16 amino acids. Germline CDR1 and CDR2: SGDLS and YYNGEE. CDR3 nucleotides: TGTGCCAGCAGCGTAGATGGAGCGGGAGAGCAAGAGACCCAGTACTTC. This encodes CASSVDGAGEQETQYF.

The rearrangement joins TRBV27 to TRBJ1-3; no reliable D call. The CDR3 extends over 16 amino acids. From germline, CDR1 is MNHEY and CDR2 SMNVEV (reference sequence). V lost 1 base and J 0 bases, leaving 10 bases between the germline ends. The CDR3 sequence: CASSLFAGYSGNTIYF. The CDR3 DNA sequence: TGTGCCAGCAGTTTATTCGCAGGCTACTCTGGAAACACCATATATTTT.

This chain connects TRBV5-1 to TRBJ2-7, with TRBD1 matching 11 bases. Germline values: CDR1 SGHRS, CDR2 YFSETQ. After removal of 4 bases from V and 4 bases from J, the junction contained 7 bases not matched to a gene. This CDR3 contains 15 residues. In nucleotides, the CDR3 is TGCGCCAGCAGCCCCTGGACAGGGGGCAAATACGAGCAGTACTTC. Protein: CASSPWTGGKYEQYF.